This TCR beta chain derives from a study of blood T cell dynamics during melanoma immunotherapy. The sample holds one count of this clone. With 3 bases removed from V and 1 base from J, the gap between germline ends came to 12 bases. Per germline, CDR1 MNHNS and CDR2 SASEGT. This CDR3 spans 16 amino acids. Documented time point: pre-treatment baseline. Patients had no prior systemic cancer treatment, immunosuppressants or other active cancers. Repertoires were generated with immunoSEQ multiplex PCR, while TCRdb's copy carries only in-frame clones and drops some. This sample has about 14,000 clones; 86% occur once, and the top ten carry 5.5% to 7.5%.

The sample in question was blood, obtained from a patient treated with checkpoint blockade. J is TRBJ1-4 and V is TRBV6-1; a possible D gene is TRBD1 (5 bases). This receptor was identified in a human donor with melanoma. The CDR3 coding sequence is TGTGCCAGCAGTGAGGGGAGGGGAGGAACTAATGAAAAACTGTTTTTT. It yields the protein CASSEGRGGTNEKLFF.